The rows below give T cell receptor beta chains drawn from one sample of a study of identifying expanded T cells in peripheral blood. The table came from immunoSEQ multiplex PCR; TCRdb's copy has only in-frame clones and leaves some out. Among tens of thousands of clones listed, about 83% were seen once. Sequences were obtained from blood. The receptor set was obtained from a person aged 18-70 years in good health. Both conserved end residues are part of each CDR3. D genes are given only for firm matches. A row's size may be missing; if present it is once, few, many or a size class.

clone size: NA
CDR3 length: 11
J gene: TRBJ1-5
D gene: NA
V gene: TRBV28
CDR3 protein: CASNRGIPQHF
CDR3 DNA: TGTGCCAGCAACCGGGGGATTCCCCAGCATTTT

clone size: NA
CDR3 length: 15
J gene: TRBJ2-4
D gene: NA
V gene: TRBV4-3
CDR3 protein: CASSQERTTKNIQYF
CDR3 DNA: TGCGCCAGCAGCCAAGAGCGAACAACCAAAAACATTCAGTACTTC

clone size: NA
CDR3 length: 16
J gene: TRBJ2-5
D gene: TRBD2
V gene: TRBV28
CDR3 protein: CASRNRGLAQQETQYF
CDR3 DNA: TGTGCCAGCAGAAACCGCGGACTAGCGCAACAAGAGACCCAGTACTTC

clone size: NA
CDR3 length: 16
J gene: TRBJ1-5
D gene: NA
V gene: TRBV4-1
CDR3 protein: CASSQDLRGGGQPQHF
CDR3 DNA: TGCGCCAGCAGCCAAGATCTAAGGGGCGGAGGTCAGCCCCAGCATTTT

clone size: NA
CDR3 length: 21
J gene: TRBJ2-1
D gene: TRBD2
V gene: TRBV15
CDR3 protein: CATSRGGELAGFWEPDNEQFF
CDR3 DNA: TGTGCCACCAGCAGAGGGGGGGAGCTAGCGGGATTCTGGGAACCCGACAATGAGCAGTTCTTC

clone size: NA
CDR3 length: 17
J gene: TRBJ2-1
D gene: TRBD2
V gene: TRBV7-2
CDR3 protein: CASSPGLAGPSYNEQFF
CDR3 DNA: TGTGCCAGCAGCCCGGGGCTAGCGGGCCCCTCCTACAATGAGCAGTTCTTC

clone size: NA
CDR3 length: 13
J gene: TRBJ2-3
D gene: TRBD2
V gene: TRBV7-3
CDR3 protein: CASSAGGRDTQYF
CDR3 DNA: TGTGCCAGCAGCGCGGGGGGTCGTGATACGCAGTATTTT

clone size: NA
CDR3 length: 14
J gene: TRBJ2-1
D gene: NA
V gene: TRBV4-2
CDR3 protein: CASSQGDSYNEQFF
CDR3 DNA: TGTGCCAGCAGCCAAGGGGACTCCTACAATGAGCAGTTCTTC

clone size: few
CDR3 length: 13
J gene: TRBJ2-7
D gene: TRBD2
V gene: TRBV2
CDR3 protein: CASKRGLSYEQYF
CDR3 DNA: TGTGCCAGCAAGCGGGGGCTCTCCTACGAGCAGTACTTC

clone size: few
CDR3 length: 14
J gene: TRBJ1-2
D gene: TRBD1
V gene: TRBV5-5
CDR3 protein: CASSWTGADYGYTF
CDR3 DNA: TGTGCCAGCAGCTGGACAGGGGCGGACTATGGCTACACCTTC

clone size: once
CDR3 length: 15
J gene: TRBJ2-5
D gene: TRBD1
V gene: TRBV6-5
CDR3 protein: CASTRGTHGQETQYF
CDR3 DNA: TGTGCCAGCACCAGGGGGACCCATGGGCAAGAGACCCAGTACTTC

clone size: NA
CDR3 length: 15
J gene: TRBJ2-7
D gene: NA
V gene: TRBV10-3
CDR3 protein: CAISENLIQSYEQYF
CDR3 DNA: TGTGCCATCAGTGAGAATCTCATACAGTCCTACGAGCAGTACTTC

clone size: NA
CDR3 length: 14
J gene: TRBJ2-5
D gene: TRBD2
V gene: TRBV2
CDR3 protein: CASSVRQGGETQYF
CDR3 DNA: TGTGCCAGCAGTGTAAGGCAGGGAGGGGAGACCCAGTACTTC

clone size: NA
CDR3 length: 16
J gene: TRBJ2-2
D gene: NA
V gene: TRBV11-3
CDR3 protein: CASSLDSRPDTGELFF
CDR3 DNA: TGTGCCAGCAGCTTAGACAGCCGGCCGGACACCGGGGAGCTGTTTTTT

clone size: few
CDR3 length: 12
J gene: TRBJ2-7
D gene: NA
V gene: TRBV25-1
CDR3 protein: CASSHGGYEQYF
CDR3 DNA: TGTGCCAGCAGTCACGGCGGCTACGAGCAGTACTTC

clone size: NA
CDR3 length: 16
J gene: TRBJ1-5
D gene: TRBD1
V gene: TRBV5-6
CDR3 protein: CASSLGSGTGNQPQHF
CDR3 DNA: TGTGCCAGCAGCTTGGGGTCCGGGACAGGAAATCAGCCCCAGCATTTT

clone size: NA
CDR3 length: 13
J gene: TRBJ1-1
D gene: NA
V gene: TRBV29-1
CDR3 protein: CSVPGTDNTEAFF
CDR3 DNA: TGCAGCGTCCCCGGGACGGATAACACTGAAGCTTTCTTT

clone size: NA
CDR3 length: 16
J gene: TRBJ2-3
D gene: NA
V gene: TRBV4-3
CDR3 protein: CASSQDPPPSTDTQYF
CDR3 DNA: TGCGCCAGCAGCCAAGATCCACCACCTAGCACAGATACGCAGTATTTT

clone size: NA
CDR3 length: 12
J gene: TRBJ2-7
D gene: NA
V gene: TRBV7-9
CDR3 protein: CASSPGLFEQYF
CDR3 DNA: TGTGCCAGCAGCCCGGGTCTATTTGAGCAGTACTTC

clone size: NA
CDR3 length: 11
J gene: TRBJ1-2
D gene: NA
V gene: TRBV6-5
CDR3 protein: CASSYGGGYTF
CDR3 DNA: TGTGCCAGCAGTTACGGAGGAGGCTACACCTTC

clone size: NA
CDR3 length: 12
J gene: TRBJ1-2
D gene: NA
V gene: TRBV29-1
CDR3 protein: CSSGEHSYGYTF
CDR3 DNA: TGCAGCTCGGGGGAACACAGCTATGGCTACACCTTC

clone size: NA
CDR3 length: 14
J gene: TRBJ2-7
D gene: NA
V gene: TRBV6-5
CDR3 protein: CASRGRGRHYEQYF
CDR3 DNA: TGTGCCAGCCGAGGGAGGGGGAGGCACTACGAGCAGTACTTC

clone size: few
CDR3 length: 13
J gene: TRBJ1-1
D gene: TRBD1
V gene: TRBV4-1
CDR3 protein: CASSQGQGFEAFF
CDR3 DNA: TGCGCCAGCAGCCAAGGACAGGGATTTGAAGCTTTCTTT

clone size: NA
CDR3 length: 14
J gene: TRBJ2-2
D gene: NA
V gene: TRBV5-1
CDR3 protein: CASATGTVTGELFF
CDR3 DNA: TGCGCCAGCGCCACCGGGACGGTTACCGGGGAGCTGTTTTTT

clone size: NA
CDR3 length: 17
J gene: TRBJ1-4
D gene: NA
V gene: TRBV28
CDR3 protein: CASIGRIGRGSNEKLFF
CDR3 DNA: TGTGCCAGCATCGGGAGGATAGGGCGGGGAAGCAACGAAAAACTGTTTTTT

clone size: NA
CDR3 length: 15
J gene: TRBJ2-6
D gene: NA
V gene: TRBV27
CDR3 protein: CASTGPLMGANVLTF
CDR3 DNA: TGTGCCAGCACGGGACCCCTGATGGGGGCCAACGTCCTGACTTTC

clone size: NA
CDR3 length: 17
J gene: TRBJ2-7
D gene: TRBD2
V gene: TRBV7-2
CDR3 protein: CASSLVASGSVSYEQYF
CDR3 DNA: TGTGCCAGCAGCTTAGTAGCTAGCGGGAGTGTCAGCTACGAGCAGTACTTC

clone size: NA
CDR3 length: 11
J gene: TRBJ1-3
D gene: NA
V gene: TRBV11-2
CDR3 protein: CASSLEDTIYF
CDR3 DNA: TGTGCCAGCAGCTTGGAAGACACCATATATTTT

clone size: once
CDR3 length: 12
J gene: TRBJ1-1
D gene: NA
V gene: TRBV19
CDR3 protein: CASSIAYTEAFF
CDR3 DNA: TGTGCCAGTAGTATAGCGTACACTGAAGCTTTCTTT

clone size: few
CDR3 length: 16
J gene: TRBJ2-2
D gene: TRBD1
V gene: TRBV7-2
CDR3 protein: CASSPYRGINTGELFF
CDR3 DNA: TGTGCCAGCAGCCCGTACAGGGGGATAAACACCGGGGAGCTGTTTTTT

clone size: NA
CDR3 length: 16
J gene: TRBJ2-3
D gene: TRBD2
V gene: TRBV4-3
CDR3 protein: CASSQELAGGADTQYF
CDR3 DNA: TGCGCCAGCAGCCAAGAACTAGCGGGAGGTGCAGATACGCAGTATTTT

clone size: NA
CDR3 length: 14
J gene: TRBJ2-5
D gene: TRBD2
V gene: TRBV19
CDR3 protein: CASRGLAGTETQYF
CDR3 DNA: TGTGCCAGTCGAGGACTAGCGGGAACAGAGACCCAGTACTTC

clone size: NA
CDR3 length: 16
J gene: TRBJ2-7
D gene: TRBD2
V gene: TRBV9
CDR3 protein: CASSVAPGLATYEQYF
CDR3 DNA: TGTGCCAGCAGCGTGGCCCCGGGACTAGCCACCTACGAGCAGTACTTC

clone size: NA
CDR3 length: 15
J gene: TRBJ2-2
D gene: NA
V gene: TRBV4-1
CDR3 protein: CASSQVLAPTGELFF
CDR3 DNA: TGCGCCAGCAGCCAAGTCCTAGCGCCCACCGGGGAGCTGTTTTTT

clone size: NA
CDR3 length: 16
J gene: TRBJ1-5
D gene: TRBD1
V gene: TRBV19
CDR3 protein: CASTNGGQHSNQPQHF
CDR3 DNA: TGTGCCAGTACCAATGGGGGACAGCATAGCAATCAGCCCCAGCATTTT

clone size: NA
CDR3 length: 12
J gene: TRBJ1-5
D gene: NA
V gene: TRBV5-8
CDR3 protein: CASSLRDQPQHF
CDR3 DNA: TGTGCCAGCAGCTTAAGGGATCAGCCCCAGCATTTT

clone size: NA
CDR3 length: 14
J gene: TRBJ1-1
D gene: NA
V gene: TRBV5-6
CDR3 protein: CASSHPDGYTEAFF
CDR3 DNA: TGTGCCAGCAGCCATCCAGACGGATACACTGAAGCTTTCTTT

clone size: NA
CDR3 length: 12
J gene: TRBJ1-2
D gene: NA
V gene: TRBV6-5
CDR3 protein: CASSYGVGGYTF
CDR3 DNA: TGTGCCAGCAGTTACGGGGTGGGCGGCTACACCTTC

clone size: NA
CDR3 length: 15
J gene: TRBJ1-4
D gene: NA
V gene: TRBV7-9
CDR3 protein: CASSLGGGENEKLFF
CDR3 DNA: TGTGCCAGCAGCTTAGGCGGGGGAGAAAATGAAAAACTGTTTTTT

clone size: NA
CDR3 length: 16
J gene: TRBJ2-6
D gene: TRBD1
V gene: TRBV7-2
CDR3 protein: CASSLTGGRGANVLTF
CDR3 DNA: TGTGCCAGCAGCCTTACAGGGGGCCGTGGGGCCAACGTCCTGACTTTC

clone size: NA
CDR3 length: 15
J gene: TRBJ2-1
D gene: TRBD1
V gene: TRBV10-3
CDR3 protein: CAISEQPGQLNEQFF
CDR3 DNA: TGTGCCATCAGTGAGCAACCGGGACAGTTGAATGAGCAGTTCTTC

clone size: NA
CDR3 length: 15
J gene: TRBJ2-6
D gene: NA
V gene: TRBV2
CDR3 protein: CASRDRLSGANVLTF
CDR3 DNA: TGTGCCAGCAGAGATAGACTATCTGGGGCCAACGTCCTGACTTTC

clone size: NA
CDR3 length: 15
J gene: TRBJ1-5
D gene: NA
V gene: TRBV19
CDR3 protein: CASSNAGSGYQPQHF
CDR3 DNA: TGTGCCAGTAGTAACGCCGGCTCGGGATATCAGCCCCAGCATTTT

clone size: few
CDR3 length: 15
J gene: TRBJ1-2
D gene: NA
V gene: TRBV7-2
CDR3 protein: CASSPGSSTHYGYTF
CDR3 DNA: TGTGCCAGCAGCCCGGGGTCTTCAACCCACTATGGCTACACCTTC

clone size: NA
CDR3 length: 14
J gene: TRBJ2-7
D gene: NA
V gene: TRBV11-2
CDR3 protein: CASSLGWASYEQYF
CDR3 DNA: TGTGCCAGCAGCCTAGGGTGGGCTTCCTACGAGCAGTACTTC

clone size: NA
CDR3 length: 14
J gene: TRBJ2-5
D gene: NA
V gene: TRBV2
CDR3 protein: CASNWGENEETQYF
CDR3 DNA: TGTGCCAGCAATTGGGGGGAAAACGAAGAGACCCAGTACTTC